Presented here are 17 T cell receptor beta chains from one specimen sequenced in a study of T cell responses to AZD1222 COVID-19 vaccine. Profiled with immunoSEQ multiplex PCR; TCRdb holds only in-frame clones, not every one. Here the sample spans roughly 140,000 clones, around nine tenths being singletons. The sequencing here drew on peripheral blood, taken 28 days after the second AZD1222 dose. These receptors were obtained from an adult who received the AZD1222 COVID-19 vaccine.

This chain connects TRBV30 to TRBJ1-1, with D unresolved. V shed 4 bases and J shed 4 bases, with 10 bases lying between them. The germline gives CDR1 GTSNPN, CDR2 SVGIG (reference sequence). The CDR3 extends over 12 amino acids. CDR3 DNA: TGTGCCTGGAATTTGGGAGGCACTGAAGCTTTCTTT. Amino acid sequence: CAWNLGGTEAFF.

The DNA for the CDR3 is TGTGCCAGCAGCCCGGGACTAGCGGGAGACAATGAGCAGTTCTTC. Translating it yields CASSPGLAGDNEQFF. The V gene is TRBV5-6, the J gene TRBJ2-1; 14 nucleotides match TRBD2. J gave up 5 bases and V 4 bases, and 2 bases lay outside the gene matches. The CDR3 is 15 residues long. Per germline, CDR1 SGHDT and CDR2 YYEEEE. The variable domain in full, with the rest retrieved from reference TRBV5-6 and TRBJ2-1, is DAGVTQSPTHLIKTRGQQVTLRCSPKSGHDTVSWYQQALGQGPQFIFQYYEEEERQRGNFPDRFSGHQFPNYSSELNVNALLLGDSALYLCASSPGLAGDNEQFFGPGTRLTVL.

The chain links TRBV3-1 (or the pseudogene TRBV3-2) to TRBJ2-2; D remains unclear. V was shortened by 3 bases and J by 6 bases, with 5 bases between the two germline ends. The CDR3 runs 12 residues. Germline-derived CDR1 and CDR2 are LGHDT and YNNKEL (reference sequence). CDR3 DNA: TGTGCCAGCAGCCATGTAGCCGGGGAGCTGTTTTTT. Translating gives CASSHVAGELFF.

This clone was picked up one time. The V call is TRBV5-1, the J call TRBJ2-2; 7 bases line up with TRBD2. The germline gives CDR1 SGHRS, CDR2 YFSETQ. V dropped 0 bases and J dropped 6; count of bases not matched to a gene: 2. This CDR3 spans 14 amino acids. Here the CDR3 DNA reads TGCGCCAGCAGCTTGGGCGGGAGCGCCGGGGAGCTGTTTTTT. Protein: CASSLGGSAGELFF.

In its sample, this clone was seen once. The gene calls are TRBV29-1 and TRBJ2-5; 12 bases line up with TRBD2. The germline gives CDR1 SQVTM, CDR2 ANQGSEA. The CDR3 totals 15 residues. Trimming at V came to 7 bases and at J to 7 bases, leaving 13 bases not matched to a gene. For the CDR3, the DNA is TGCAGCGGGGCTAGCGGGGGGGATAACCCAAGGACCCAGTACTTC. Translated: CSGASGGDNPRTQYF.

The J gene is TRBJ1-1, the V gene TRBV3-1 (or the pseudogene TRBV3-2); TRBD1 matches at 9 bases. The CDR3 extends over 14 amino acids. With V trimmed by 2 bases and J by 3 bases, 1 base remained unmatched. Germline CDR1 is LGHDT and CDR2 is YNNKEL (reference sequence). In DNA, the CDR3 is TGTGCCAGCAGCCAACGGACAGGGGACACTGAAGCTTTCTTT. Protein: CASSQRTGDTEAFF.

The genes are TRBV5-1 and TRBJ1-1; no firm D call. With 4 bases removed from V and 8 bases from J, the gap between germline ends came to 15 bases. CDR3 length: 13 residues. Germline V gives CDR1 SGHRS, CDR2 YFSETQ. In nucleotides, the CDR3 is TGCGCCAGCAGCCTCGGTGGAGGAACAGAAGCTTTCTTT. It translates to CASSLGGGTEAFF.

The CDR3 DNA sequence: TGCGCCAGCAGCGTGCAGGGGGCCCAAGAGACCCAGTACTTC. As protein: CASSVQGAQETQYF. The chain recombines TRBV10-2 with TRBJ2-5, with 8 bases lining up with TRBD1. This CDR3 is 14 amino acids long. V trimming: 6 bases; J trimming: 1 base; junction bases outside the gene matches: 4. CDR1 and CDR2 from the germline V gene are WSHSY and SAAADI.

The CDR3, as DNA: TGTGCTAGTGGTTCCTCCGACTACGGACAGGATAACTATGGCTACACCTTC. It yields the protein CASGSSDYGQDNYGYTF. The chain is built from TRBV12-5 and TRBJ1-2; 7 bases map to TRBD1. Germline CDR1 reads LGHNT; CDR2 reads FRNRAP. The trim removed 4 bases at V and 1 base at J, leaving 12 bases unmatched. CDR3 size: 17 residues.

The chain couples TRBV6-5 to TRBJ2-7; no clear D. The CDR3 is 14 amino acids. CDR1 and CDR2 (germline): MNHEY, SVGAGI. The germline V and J ends were trimmed by 6 bases and 4 bases, with 16 bases remaining between them. CDR3 protein: CASSLLESQYEQYF. DNA of the CDR3: TGTGCCAGCAGCCTGCTAGAGTCCCAGTACGAGCAGTACTTC.

The rearrangement joins TRBV30 to TRBJ2-5; D is tentatively TRBD1 or TRBD2 (6 bases each). Trimming removed 0 bases from V and 8 bases from J, with 13 bases in between. This CDR3 comprises 13 residues. The germline V gene has CDR1 GTSNPN and CDR2 SVGIG (reference sequence). The CDR3 spells CAWSVGGGPTQYF. CDR3 in DNA: TGTGCCTGGAGTGTAGGGGGAGGTCCTACCCAGTACTTC.

The chain has TRBV30 and TRBJ2-7; possible D gene TRBD2, 6 bases. The germline gives CDR1 GTSNPN, CDR2 SVGIG (reference sequence). Trimming shortened V by 3 bases and J by 3 bases, and 12 bases separated the two germline ends. This CDR3 comprises 13 residues. CDR3: CAWSRTGLYEQYF. For the CDR3, the DNA is TGTGCCTGGAGCCGGACGGGACTCTACGAGCAGTACTTC.

The V call is TRBV5-1, the J call TRBJ1-1, with TRBD1 as a possible D gene (5 bases). CDR1 and CDR2 (germline): SGHRS, YFSETQ. The CDR3 is made up of 14 amino acids. Trimming took off 6 bases at V and 4 bases at J, with 16 bases between the two ends. The CDR3 here is CASTSDGRGTEAFF. As DNA, the CDR3 is TGCGCCAGCACCTCTGACGGAAGGGGCACTGAAGCTTTCTTT.

The chain combines TRBV9 with TRBJ2-7; 9 bases agree with TRBD2. The CDR3 length is 14 residues. Germline CDR1 and CDR2: SGDLS and YYNGEE. V dropped 4 bases and J dropped 3; count of bases not matched to a gene: 5. The CDR3 loop reads CASSQSGRIYEQYF. DNA of the CDR3: TGTGCCAGCAGCCAAAGCGGGAGGATCTACGAGCAGTACTTC.

This chain connects TRBV7-9 to TRBJ1-3, with D uncertain. The germline V and J ends were trimmed by 9 bases and 4 bases, with 10 bases remaining between them. CDR1 and CDR2 (germline): SEHNR, FQNEAQ (reference sequence). This CDR3 region has 12 residues. CDR3 sequence (DNA): TGTGCCAGTGGGTTCGGGGGAAACACCATATATTTT. Residues: CASGFGGNTIYF.

The rearrangement uses TRBV9 and TRBJ2-3, with a weak D call TRBD2 (6 bases). Trimming removed 6 bases at V and 2 bases at J, with 10 bases between. Per germline, CDR1 SGDLS and CDR2 YYNGEE. There are 13 residues in the CDR3. CDR3 in amino acids: CASTGGLTDTQYF. For the CDR3, the DNA is TGTGCCAGCACCGGGGGACTCACAGATACGCAGTATTTT.

This rearrangement joins TRBV12-5 to TRBJ1-1, with D maybe TRBD1 (5 bases). Germline V gene data show CDR1 as LGHNT and CDR2 as FRNRAP. Trimming pared 4 bases from V and 7 bases from J, leaving 10 bases between. There are 12 residues in the CDR3. The CDR3 loop reads CASGSWGSEAFF. The CDR3 DNA sequence: TGTGCTAGTGGTTCTTGGGGCAGTGAAGCTTTCTTT.